These T cell receptor beta chains were read from a single sample in a study of blood T cell repertoires in COVID-19. Measured with immunoSEQ multiplex PCR; TCRdb has only the in-frame clones, and not every one. The repertoire holds about 90,000 clones, with 80% to 90% as singletons. Sample: peripheral blood. The receptors shown here come from a human donor in a cohort sampled during active COVID-19. CDR3s include the opening cysteine and the closing phenylalanine or tryptophan. D genes are given only for firm matches. Where a row states a size, it is once, few, many or the class of an expanded clone; other rows omit it.

TRBV7-9	14	TRBJ1-6	TRBD1	.	TGTGCCAGCAGAATGGCAGGGGGAAATTCACCCCTCCACTTT	CASRMAGGNSPLHF
TRBV19	14	TRBJ2-7	.	few	TGTGCCAGTAGTATAAGACACAGGGCCTACGAGCAGTACTTC	CASSIRHRAYEQYF
TRBV2	13	TRBJ1-2	TRBD1	once	TGTGCCAGCAGTGCCGGGACAGGGGATGGCTACACCTTC	CASSAGTGDGYTF
TRBV10-3	13	TRBJ1-1	.	.	TGTGCCATCAGTCCTATCTTGAACACTGAAGCTTTCTTT	CAISPILNTEAFF
TRBV4-2	18	TRBJ2-3	.	.	TGTGCCAGCAGCCAGGACATACTTCAGGGGATGTGGACAGATACGCAGTATTTT	CASSQDILQGMWTDTQYF
TRBV7-3	18	TRBJ2-6	TRBD1	once	TGTGCCAGCAGCGCTGGGGGACAGGGGTCTGCTGGGGCCAACGTCCTGACTTTC	CASSAGGQGSAGANVLTF
TRBV10-3	13	TRBJ1-1	.	once	TGTGCCATCAGTGTTCCAGGAAACACTGAAGCTTTCTTT	CAISVPGNTEAFF
TRBV9	15	TRBJ2-5	TRBD2	.	TGTGCCAGCAGCGTAGGGGGGACTAGAGATGAGACCCAGTACTTC	CASSVGGTRDETQYF
TRBV7-2	16	TRBJ2-2	TRBD2	.	TGTGCCAGCAGCTCAATAGCGGGGGCGAACACCGGGGAGCTGTTTTTT	CASSSIAGANTGELFF
TRBV12-3/TRBV12-4	13	TRBJ2-3	.	.	TGTGCCAGCAGTTTATCCCTCACAGATACGCAGTATTTT	CASSLSLTDTQYF
TRBV28	12	TRBJ1-5	.	.	TGTGCCAGCACCCGGGGGGTTCAGCCCCAGCATTTT	CASTRGVQPQHF
TRBV7-9	16	TRBJ2-5	TRBD1	few	TGTGCCAGCAGCTTCCCCCGGAACAGGGGGAAAGAGACCCAGTACTTC	CASSFPRNRGKETQYF
TRBV7-9	15	TRBJ2-1	TRBD2	.	TGTGCCAGCAGCGCACTAGCGGGGGCCTACAATGAGCAGTTCTTC	CASSALAGAYNEQFF
TRBV15	13	TRBJ2-5	.	.	TGTGCCACCAGCACAGGGGTTGGAGAGACCCAGTACTTC	CATSTGVGETQYF
TRBV5-1	13	TRBJ2-2	.	.	TGCGCCAGCAGCATTCAGGGTATAGGGGAGCTGTTTTTT	CASSIQGIGELFF
TRBV9	15	TRBJ2-2	TRBD1	.	TGTGCCAGCAGCCAGACAGGGATCGGCACCGGGGAGCTGTTTTTT	CASSQTGIGTGELFF
TRBV7-8	15	TRBJ2-7	TRBD2	.	TGTGCCAGCAGCTACGCGGGAGGGAGTATCTACGAGCAGTACTTC	CASSYAGGSIYEQYF
TRBV30	11	TRBJ2-1	TRBD2	once	TGTGCCTGGAGTGGGGAGGGAGAGCAGTTCTTC	CAWSGEGEQFF
TRBV11-2	12	TRBJ1-2	.	.	TGTGCCAGCAGCCCCTCCCTCTATGGCTACACCTTC	CASSPSLYGYTF
TRBV28	16	TRBJ1-6	TRBD1	few	TGTGCCAGCAGTTTCGGGGACAGATCCTATAATTCACCCCTCCACTTT	CASSFGDRSYNSPLHF
TRBV19	13	TRBJ2-7	TRBD2	once	TGTGCCAGTAGTAAAGCGGGGGGGTACGAGCAGTACTTC	CASSKAGGYEQYF
TRBV4-2	15	TRBJ1-2	TRBD1	.	TGTGCCAGCAGCCAAGGTAGTAACAGGGGCTATGGCTACACCTTC	CASSQGSNRGYGYTF
TRBV5-4	15	TRBJ2-5	TRBD1	.	TGTGCCAGCAGCTCGGGACAGGGTGTGGCGGAGACCCAGTACTTC	CASSSGQGVAETQYF
TRBV7-8	16	TRBJ1-6	.	.	TGTGCCAGCAGCTTAGCACGCCCCAGGGATAATTCACCCCTCCACTTT	CASSLARPRDNSPLHF
TRBV6-2/TRBV6-3	15	TRBJ1-2	TRBD1	.	TGTGCCAGCAGCTCGACAGGGGCGGCTAACTATGGCTACACCTTC	CASSSTGAANYGYTF
TRBV27	15	TRBJ2-7	.	.	TGTGCCAGCAAGATTTACAGGGGCGGGACCTACGAGCAGTACTTC	CASKIYRGGTYEQYF
TRBV6-5	14	TRBJ1-4	TRBD1	once	TGTGCCAGCAGGACAGGGGGCAGGGATGAAAAACTGTTTTTT	CASRTGGRDEKLFF
TRBV4-2	15	TRBJ1-3	.	few	TGTGCCAGCAGCCAACAGGGACAACTCGGAAACACCATATATTTT	CASSQQGQLGNTIYF
TRBV7-2	13	TRBJ1-1	.	.	TGTGCCAGCAGCCCCATCCCCGGGTCCGAAGCTTTCTTT	CASSPIPGSEAFF
TRBV9	14	TRBJ2-7	TRBD1	.	TGTGCCAGCAGCGTAGAAGGACAGGGTTACGAGCAGTACTTC	CASSVEGQGYEQYF
TRBV11-2	16	TRBJ1-3	.	.	TGTGCCAGCAGCTTAGGGGCCAATCAACCTGGAAACACCATATATTTT	CASSLGANQPGNTIYF
TRBV28	14	TRBJ1-6	TRBD1	.	TGTGCCAGCAGGCCTACAGGGGGTAATTCACCCCTCCACTTT	CASRPTGGNSPLHF
TRBV5-5	15	TRBJ2-7	.	.	TGTGCCAGCAGCGCGACAGCTCACCCTACCTACGAGCAGTACTTC	CASSATAHPTYEQYF
TRBV5-1	16	TRBJ1-4	.	.	TGCGCCAGCAGCTTAACAGGGTTCCTCGGGAATGAAAAACTGTTTTTT	CASSLTGFLGNEKLFF
TRBV19	15	TRBJ1-3	.	.	TGTGCCAGTAGTACTACAGGCGCCCCTGGAAACACCATATATTTT	CASSTTGAPGNTIYF
TRBV5-4	14	TRBJ1-1	.	.	TGTGCCAGCAGCTTGGGGGGGGTGAACACTGAAGCTTTCTTT	CASSLGGVNTEAFF
TRBV13	14	TRBJ1-2	.	.	TGTGCCAGCAGCTCCCGGCGACCTAGGTATGGCTACACCTTC	CASSSRRPRYGYTF
TRBV7-9	15	TRBJ2-5	.	.	TGTGCCAGCAGCTTAAGGGGTGGGTTCCAAGAGACCCAGTACTTC	CASSLRGGFQETQYF
TRBV12-3/TRBV12-4	12	TRBJ1-5	.	.	TGTGCCAGCAGCCTTACGGGTCAGCCCCAGCATTTT	CASSLTGQPQHF
TRBV7-2	14	TRBJ2-1	.	.	TGTGCCAGCAGCTTACCTCTACAGGGAAATGAGCAGTTCTTC	CASSLPLQGNEQFF
TRBV3-1/TRBV3-2	16	TRBJ1-3	TRBD1	.	TGTGCCAGCAGCCAAGAGACAGGGGGCTACGGAAACACCATATATTTT	CASSQETGGYGNTIYF
TRBV19	15	TRBJ1-1	TRBD1	.	TGTGCCAGTAGTTGGACAGGGGGCGTTTCTACTGAAGCTTTCTTT	CASSWTGGVSTEAFF
TRBV24-1	13	TRBJ2-1	.	once	TGTGCCACCAGTGATGGAGGCTACAATGAGCAGTTCTTC	CATSDGGYNEQFF
TRBV19	13	TRBJ2-1	.	.	TGTGCCAGTAGTATAGTAGGGGAATCGGAGCAGTTCTTC	CASSIVGESEQFF
TRBV5-6	14	TRBJ2-2	TRBD2	.	TGTGCCAGCAGCCTAGCGGGGGGGACCGGGGAGCTGTTTTTT	CASSLAGGTGELFF
TRBV5-1	15	TRBJ2-1	.	once	TGCGCCAGCCACCTACAGGGATTCCAGGCGGGTGAGCAGTTCTTC	CASHLQGFQAGEQFF
TRBV13	14	TRBJ1-2	TRBD1	.	TGTGCCAGCAGCACAAGACAGGGACTCTATGGCTACACCTTC	CASSTRQGLYGYTF
TRBV27	14	TRBJ1-5	.	.	TGTGCCAGCAGTTTAGAGGGGGTGGGTCAGCCCCAGCATTTT	CASSLEGVGQPQHF